The TCR beta chain under discussion was sequenced for a study of blood T cells in healthy people across ages. There were healthy Caucasian individuals from Russia, aged roughly 6 to 90, serving as donors. Trimming stripped 6 bases from V and 5 bases from J, with 13 bases between. The CDR3 runs 13 residues. CDR1 and CDR2 (germline): MRHNA, SNTAGT. PCR was performed a second time for about 7 to 11 cycles using a sample-barcoded 5' primer and a J-beta primer mix. TCRdb recomputed calls from the 5' RACE reads with MiXCR, one row per CDR3 protein. The data hold 1.5 million to 2 million distinct CDR3 sequences, with 28% observed a single time.

The sequencing input was blood. The receptor was isolated from a woman under 40 in good health. The rearrangement joins TRBV6-4 to TRBJ1-1; a weak D match, TRBD1 (6 bases). In DNA form, the CDR3 reads TGTGCCAGCAGCAGGGACAAAATGACTGAAGCTTTCTTT. Amino acids: CASSRDKMTEAFF.